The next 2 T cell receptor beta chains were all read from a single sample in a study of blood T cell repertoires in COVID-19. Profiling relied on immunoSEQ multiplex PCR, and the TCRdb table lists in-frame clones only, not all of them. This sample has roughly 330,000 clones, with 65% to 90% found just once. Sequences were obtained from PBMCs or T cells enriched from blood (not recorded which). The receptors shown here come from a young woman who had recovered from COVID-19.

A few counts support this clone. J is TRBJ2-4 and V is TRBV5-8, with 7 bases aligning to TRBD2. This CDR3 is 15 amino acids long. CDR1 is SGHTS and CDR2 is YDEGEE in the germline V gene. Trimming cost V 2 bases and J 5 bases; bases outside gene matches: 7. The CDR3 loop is CASSFIGGRENIQYF. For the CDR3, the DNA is TGTGCCAGCAGCTTTATCGGGGGGAGGGAAAACATTCAGTACTTC.

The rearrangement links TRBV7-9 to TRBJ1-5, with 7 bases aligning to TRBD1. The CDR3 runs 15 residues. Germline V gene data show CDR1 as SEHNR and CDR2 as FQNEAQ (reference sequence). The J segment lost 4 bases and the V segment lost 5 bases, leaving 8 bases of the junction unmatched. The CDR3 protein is CASSPGPDRNQPQHF. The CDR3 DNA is TGTGCCAGCAGCCCCGGCCCGGACAGGAATCAGCCCCAGCATTTT.